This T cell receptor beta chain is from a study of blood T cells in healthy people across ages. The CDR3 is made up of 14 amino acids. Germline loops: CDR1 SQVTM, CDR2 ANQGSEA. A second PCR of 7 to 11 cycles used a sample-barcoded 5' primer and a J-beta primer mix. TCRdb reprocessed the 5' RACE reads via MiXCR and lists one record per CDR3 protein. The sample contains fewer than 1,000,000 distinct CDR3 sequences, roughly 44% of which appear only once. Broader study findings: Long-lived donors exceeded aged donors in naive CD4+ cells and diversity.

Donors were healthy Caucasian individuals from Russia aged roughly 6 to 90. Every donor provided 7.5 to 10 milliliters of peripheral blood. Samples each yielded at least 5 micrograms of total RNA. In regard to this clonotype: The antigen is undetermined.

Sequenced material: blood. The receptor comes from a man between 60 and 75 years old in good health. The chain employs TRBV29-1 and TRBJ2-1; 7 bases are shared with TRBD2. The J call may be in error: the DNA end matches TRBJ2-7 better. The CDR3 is CSGERGRSYNEQYF. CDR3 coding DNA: TGCAGCGGTGAGCGGGGCCGCTCCTACAATGAACAGTACTTC.